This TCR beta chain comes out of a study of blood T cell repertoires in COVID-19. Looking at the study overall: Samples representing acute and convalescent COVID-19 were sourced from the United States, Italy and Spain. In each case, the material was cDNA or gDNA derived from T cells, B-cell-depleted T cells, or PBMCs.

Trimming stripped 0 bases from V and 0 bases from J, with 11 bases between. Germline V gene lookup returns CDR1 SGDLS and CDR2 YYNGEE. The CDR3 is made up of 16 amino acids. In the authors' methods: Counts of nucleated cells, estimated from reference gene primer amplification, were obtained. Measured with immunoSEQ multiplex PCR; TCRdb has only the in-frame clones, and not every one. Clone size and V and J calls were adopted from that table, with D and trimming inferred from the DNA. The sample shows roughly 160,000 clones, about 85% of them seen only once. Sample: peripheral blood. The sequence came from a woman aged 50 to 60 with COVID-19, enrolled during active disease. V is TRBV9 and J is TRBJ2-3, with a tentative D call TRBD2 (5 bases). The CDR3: CASSVGAQRSTDTQYF. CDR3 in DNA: TGTGCCAGCAGCGTAGGGGCGCAGCGGAGCACAGATACGCAGTATTTT.